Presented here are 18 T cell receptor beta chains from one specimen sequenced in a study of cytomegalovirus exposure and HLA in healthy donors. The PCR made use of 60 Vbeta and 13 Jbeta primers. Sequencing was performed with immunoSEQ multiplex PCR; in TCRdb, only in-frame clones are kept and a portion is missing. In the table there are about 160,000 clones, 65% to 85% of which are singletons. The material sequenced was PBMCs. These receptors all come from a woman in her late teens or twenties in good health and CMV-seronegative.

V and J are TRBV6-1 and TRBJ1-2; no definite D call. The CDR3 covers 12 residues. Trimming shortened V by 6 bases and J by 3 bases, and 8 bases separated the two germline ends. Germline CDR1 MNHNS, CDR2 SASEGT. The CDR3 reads CASRPDYYGYTF. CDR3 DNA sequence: TGTGCCAGCAGGCCGGACTACTATGGCTACACCTTC.

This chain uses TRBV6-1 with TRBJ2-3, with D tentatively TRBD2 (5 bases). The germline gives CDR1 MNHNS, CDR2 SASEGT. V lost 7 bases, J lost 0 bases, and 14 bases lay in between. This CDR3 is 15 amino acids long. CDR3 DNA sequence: TGTGCCAGCACGTTCGGACTTGCGAGCACAGATACGCAGTATTTT. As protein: CASTFGLASTDTQYF.

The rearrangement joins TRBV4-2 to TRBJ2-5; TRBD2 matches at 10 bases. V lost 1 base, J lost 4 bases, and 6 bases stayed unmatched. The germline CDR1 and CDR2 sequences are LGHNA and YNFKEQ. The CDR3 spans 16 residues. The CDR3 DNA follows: TGTGCCAGCAGCCAAGTGGGAGCGGGGGGGGGAGAGACCCAGTACTTC. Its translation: CASSQVGAGGGETQYF.

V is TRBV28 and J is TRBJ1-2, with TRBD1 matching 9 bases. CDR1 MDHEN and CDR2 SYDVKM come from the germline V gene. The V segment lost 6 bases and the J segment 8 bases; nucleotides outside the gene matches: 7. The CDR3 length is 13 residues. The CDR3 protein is CASSTGGAGGYTF. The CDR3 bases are TGTGCCAGCAGCACAGGGGGCGCGGGAGGCTACACCTTC.

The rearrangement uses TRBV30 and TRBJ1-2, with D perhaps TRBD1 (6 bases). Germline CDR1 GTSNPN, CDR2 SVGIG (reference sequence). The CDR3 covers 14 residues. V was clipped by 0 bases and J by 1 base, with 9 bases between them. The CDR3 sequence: CAWSVAGDNYGYTF. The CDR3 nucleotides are TGTGCCTGGAGTGTGGCAGGGGATAACTATGGCTACACCTTC.

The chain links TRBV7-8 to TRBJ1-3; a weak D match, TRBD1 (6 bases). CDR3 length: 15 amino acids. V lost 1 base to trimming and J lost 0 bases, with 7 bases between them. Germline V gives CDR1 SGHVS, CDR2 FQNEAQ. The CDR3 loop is CASSLGTVSGNTIYF. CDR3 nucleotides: TGTGCCAGCAGCTTAGGGACAGTCTCTGGAAACACCATATATTTT.

This chain's CDR3 is CASSYLTRDTEAFF. The DNA of the CDR3 is TGTGCCAGCAGTTACCTCACGAGGGACACTGAAGCTTTCTTT. V and J are TRBV6-5 and TRBJ1-1; D remains ambiguous. Germline V gene sequence: CDR1 MNHEY, CDR2 SVGAGI. With 2 bases removed from V and 3 bases from J, the gap between germline ends came to 10 bases. The CDR3 contains 14 residues.

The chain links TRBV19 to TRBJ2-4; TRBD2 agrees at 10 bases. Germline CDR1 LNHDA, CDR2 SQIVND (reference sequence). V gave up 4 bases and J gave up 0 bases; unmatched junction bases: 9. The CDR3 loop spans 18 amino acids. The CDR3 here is CASSKIGLAEVAKNIQYF. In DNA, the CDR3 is TGTGCCAGTAGTAAAATCGGACTAGCGGAGGTAGCCAAAAACATTCAGTACTTC.

CDR3 in amino acids: CAISGGKRGRSYNEQFF. Written as DNA, the CDR3 is TGTGCCATCAGTGGAGGGAAACGGGGTAGGTCCTACAATGAGCAGTTCTTC. The chain links TRBV10-3 to TRBJ2-1; D is perhaps TRBD2 (5 bases). V was cut by 4 bases and J by 1 base, with 17 bases left in between. The CDR3 has 17 amino acids. Per germline, CDR1 ENHRY and CDR2 SYGVKD.

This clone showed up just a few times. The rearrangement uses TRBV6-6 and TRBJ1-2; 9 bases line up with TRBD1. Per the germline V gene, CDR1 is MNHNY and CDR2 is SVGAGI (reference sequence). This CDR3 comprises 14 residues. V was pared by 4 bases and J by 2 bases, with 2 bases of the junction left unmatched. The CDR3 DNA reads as TGTGCCAGCAGTTTCGGGACAGGGAACTATGGCTACACCTTC. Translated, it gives CASSFGTGNYGYTF.

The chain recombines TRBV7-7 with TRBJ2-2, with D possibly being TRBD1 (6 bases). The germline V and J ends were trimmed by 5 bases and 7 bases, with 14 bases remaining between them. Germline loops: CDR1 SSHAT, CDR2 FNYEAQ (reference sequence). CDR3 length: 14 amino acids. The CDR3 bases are TGTGCCAGCAGCAGCCAGGGGTTCGGCGGGGAGCTGTTTTTT. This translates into CASSSQGFGGELFF.

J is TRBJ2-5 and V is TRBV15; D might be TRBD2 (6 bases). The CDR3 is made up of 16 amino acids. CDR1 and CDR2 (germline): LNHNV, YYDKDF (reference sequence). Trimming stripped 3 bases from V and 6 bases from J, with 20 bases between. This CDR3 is CATSRERQQGGKTQYF. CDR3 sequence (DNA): TGTGCCACCAGCAGGGAGCGGCAGCAGGGCGGGAAGACCCAGTACTTC.

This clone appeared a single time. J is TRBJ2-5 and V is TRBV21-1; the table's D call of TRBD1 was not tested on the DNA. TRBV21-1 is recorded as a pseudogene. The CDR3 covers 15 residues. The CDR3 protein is CATREGPRGRETQYF. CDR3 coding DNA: TGTGCCACCAGAGAGGGGCCCAGGGGCAGGGAGACCCAGTACTTC.

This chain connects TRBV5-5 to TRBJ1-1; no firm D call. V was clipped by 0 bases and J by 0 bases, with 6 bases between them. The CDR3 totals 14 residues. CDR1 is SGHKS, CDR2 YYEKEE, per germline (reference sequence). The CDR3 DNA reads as TGTGCCAGCAGCTTGGACAGCTTGAACACTGAAGCTTTCTTT. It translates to CASSLDSLNTEAFF.

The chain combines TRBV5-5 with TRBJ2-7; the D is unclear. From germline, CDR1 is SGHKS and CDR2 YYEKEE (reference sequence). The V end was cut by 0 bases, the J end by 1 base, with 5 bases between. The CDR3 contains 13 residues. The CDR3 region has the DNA TGTGCCAGCAGCTTGGCGTTTTCCTACGAGCAGTACTTC. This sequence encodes CASSLAFSYEQYF.

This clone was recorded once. CDR3 region: CASAPGISGANVLTF. The CDR3 bases are TGTGCCTCCGCACCGGGAATCTCCGGGGCCAACGTCCTGACTTTC. The chain joins TRBV10-3 to TRBJ2-6; weak D call: TRBD2 (5 bases). CDR3 length equals 15 residues. Germline V gene sequence: CDR1 ENHRY, CDR2 SYGVKD. V shed 11 bases and J shed 4 bases, with 18 bases lying between them.

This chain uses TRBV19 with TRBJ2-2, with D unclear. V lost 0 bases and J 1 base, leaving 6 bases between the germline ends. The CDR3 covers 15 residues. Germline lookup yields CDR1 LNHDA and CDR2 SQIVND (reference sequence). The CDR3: CASSIDPRNTGELFF. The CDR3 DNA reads TGTGCCAGTAGTATAGATCCCCGGAACACCGGGGAGCTGTTTTTT.

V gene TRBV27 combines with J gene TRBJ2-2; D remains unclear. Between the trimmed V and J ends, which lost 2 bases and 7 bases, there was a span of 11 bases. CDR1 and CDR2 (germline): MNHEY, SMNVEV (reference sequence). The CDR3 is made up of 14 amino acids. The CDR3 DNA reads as TGTGCCAGCAGTTTAGGGCTGCCCAGCGGGGAGCTGTTTTTT. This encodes CASSLGLPSGELFF.